The entry that follows covers one TCR beta chain sequence. The sample is drawn from a study of blood T cell repertoires in COVID-19. Whole-study context: Material from acute and convalescent COVID-19 was sourced from the United States, Italy and Spain. The cDNA or gDNA used as material had been derived from T cells, B-cell-depleted T cells, or PBMCs.

V was pared by 4 bases and J by 1 base, with 11 bases between. The CDR3 totals 14 residues. The germline CDR1 and CDR2 sequences are SGHRS and YFSETQ. Original processing methods: Cell counts per sample came from amplifying reference gene primers. Profiled with immunoSEQ multiplex PCR; TCRdb holds only in-frame clones, not every one. The DNA was the basis for D and trimming; V, J and clone size are from that table. The data hold hundreds of thousands of clones, with roughly 85% observed a single time. This sequence originates from a man aged 50-60 years with active or convalescent COVID-19. V usage is TRBV5-1 and J usage is TRBJ1-1; D remains ambiguous. Sample: peripheral blood. This CDR3 reads CASSRGTKNTEAFF. The CDR3 DNA is TGCGCCAGCAGCCGAGGCACCAAGAACACTGAAGCTTTCTTT. Complete variable domain (other parts from reference TRBV5-1 and TRBJ1-1): KAGVTQTPRYLIKTRGQQVTLSCSPISGHRSVSWYQQTPGQGLQFLFEYFSETQRNKGNFPGRFSGRQFSNSRSEMNVSTLELGDSALYLCASSRGTKNTEAFFGQGTRLTVV.